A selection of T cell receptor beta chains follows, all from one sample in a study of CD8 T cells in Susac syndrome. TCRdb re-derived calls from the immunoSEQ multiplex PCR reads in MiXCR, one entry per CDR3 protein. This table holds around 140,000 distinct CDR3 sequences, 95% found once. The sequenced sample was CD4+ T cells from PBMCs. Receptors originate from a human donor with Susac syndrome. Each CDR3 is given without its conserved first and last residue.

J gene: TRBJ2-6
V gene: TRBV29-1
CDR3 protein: SVERSSGANVLT

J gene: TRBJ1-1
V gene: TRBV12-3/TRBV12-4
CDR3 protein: ASSSGGKFSEAF

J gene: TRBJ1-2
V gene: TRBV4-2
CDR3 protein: ASSQTQPNYGYT

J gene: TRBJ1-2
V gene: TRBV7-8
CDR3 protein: ASSLAQGAISTNYGYT

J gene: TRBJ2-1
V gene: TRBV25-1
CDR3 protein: ASSDTGGEQF

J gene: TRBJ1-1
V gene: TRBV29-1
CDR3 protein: SAHSRENTEAF

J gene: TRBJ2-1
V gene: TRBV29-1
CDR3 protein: SVDPTSAYNEQF

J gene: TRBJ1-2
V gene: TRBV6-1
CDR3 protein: ASSEGSGSGYGYT

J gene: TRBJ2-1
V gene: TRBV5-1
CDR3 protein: ASSSQRGSSYNEQF

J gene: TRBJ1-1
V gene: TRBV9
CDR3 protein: ASSVQVGNTEAF

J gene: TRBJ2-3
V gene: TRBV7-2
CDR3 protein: ASSLAGGQDTQY

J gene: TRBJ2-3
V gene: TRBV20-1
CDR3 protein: SARRGLGSGTDTQY

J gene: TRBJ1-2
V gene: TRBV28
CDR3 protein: ASSSGTGLIYGYT

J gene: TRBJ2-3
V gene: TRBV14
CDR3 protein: ASSRLEGADTQY

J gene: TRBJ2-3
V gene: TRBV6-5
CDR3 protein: ASTRQGPSTDTQY

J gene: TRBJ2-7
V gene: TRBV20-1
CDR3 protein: SVPSESSYEQY

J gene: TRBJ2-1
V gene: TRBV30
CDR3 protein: AWSTGLAGVNEQF

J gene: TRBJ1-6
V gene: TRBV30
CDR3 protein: AWRSIVGSPLH

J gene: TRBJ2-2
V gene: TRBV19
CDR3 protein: ASSIRTPGTSNTGELF

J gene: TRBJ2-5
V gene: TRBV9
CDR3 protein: ASSASPKETQY

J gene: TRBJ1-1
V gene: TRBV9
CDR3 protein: ASSEDQGYTEAF

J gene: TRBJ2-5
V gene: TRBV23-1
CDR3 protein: ASSQWGTAEETQY

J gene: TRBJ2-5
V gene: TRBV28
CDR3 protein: ASSFGPVAQY

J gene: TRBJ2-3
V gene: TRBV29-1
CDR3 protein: SGRDRRGTDTQY

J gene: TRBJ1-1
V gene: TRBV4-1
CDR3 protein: ASSPRMLTEAF

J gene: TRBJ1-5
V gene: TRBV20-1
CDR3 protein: SAAAGWKPQH

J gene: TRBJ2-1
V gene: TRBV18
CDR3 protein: ASSRILVNEQF

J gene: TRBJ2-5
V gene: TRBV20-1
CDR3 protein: SARGVLAWVETQY

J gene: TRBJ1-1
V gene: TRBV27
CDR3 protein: ASSLTGQAQGPEAF

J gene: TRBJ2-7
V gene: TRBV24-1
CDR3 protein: ATSGVARGYEQY

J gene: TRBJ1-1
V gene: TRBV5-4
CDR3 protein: ASRRTGGRRNTEAF

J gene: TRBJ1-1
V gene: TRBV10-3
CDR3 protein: AISSTGDTEAF

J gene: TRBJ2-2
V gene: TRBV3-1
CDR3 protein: ASSLGGMDTGELF

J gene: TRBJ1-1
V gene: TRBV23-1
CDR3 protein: ASPNTEAF

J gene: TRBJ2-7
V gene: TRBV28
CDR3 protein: ASRGTASEQY

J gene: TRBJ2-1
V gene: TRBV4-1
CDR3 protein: ASSQREGWTSWDEQF

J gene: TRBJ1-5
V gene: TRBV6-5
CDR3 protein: ASSTSGRGDQPQH

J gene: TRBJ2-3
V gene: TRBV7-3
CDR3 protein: ASSSTQGGTQY

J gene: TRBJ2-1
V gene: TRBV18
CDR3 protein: ASSPGLAGANEQF

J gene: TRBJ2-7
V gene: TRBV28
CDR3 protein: ASSLFGPDSYEQY

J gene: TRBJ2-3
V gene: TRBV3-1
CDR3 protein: ASSQDSREDTQY

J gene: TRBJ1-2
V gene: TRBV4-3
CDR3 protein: ASSQEPPGAGDGYT

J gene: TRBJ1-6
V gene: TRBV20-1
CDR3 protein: SVQGHTNSPLH

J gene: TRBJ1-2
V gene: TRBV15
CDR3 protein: ATSLDRGLDGYT

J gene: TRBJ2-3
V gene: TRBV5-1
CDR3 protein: ASSLDTGQGTRY

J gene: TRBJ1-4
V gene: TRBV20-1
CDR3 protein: SARDGLTEKLF

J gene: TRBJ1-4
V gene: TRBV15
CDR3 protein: ATSEGEKLF

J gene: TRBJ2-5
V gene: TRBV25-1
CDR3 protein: ASSDLRIQETQY

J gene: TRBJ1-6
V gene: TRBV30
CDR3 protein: AWRSWVDNSPLH